These T cell receptor beta chains were read from a single sample in a study of siplizumab effects on memory and regulatory T cells. Repertoires were generated with immunoSEQ multiplex PCR, while TCRdb's copy carries only in-frame clones and drops some. The sample holds about 100,000 clones, around 93% seen once. The sample comprised non-Treg CD4+ T cells sorted from blood. All receptors derive from a human donor in good health. Both conserved end residues are part of each CDR3. The D gene is left open where the match is weak.

cdr3_length | j_call | v_call | d_call | cdr3_aa
17 | TRBJ2-2 | TRBV11-2 | . | CASSLAVAGKNTGELFF
15 | TRBJ2-3 | TRBV28 | . | CASSLLQASTDTQYF
15 | TRBJ1-1 | TRBV27 | TRBD1 | CASSLWGTGVNEAFF
13 | TRBJ2-2 | TRBV19 | . | CASSGTITGELFF
15 | TRBJ2-1 | TRBV5-1 | TRBD2 | CASTTTSGSRDEQFF
13 | TRBJ2-7 | TRBV6-6 | TRBD2 | CASKGGSRDEQYF
17 | TRBJ2-1 | TRBV19 | TRBD2 | CASSIDLSGLATNEQFF
12 | TRBJ2-7 | TRBV6-5 | . | CASSSRGYEQYF
13 | TRBJ2-2 | TRBV6-5 | . | CASGDPGPGELFF
13 | TRBJ2-3 | TRBV2 | . | CASSWTEADTQYF
16 | TRBJ1-3 | TRBV5-1 | . | CASSLVQGRNGNTIYF
20 | TRBJ2-5 | TRBV4-1 | TRBD1 | CASSQVVGGTGGLDGETQYF
17 | TRBJ1-5 | TRBV4-2 | . | CASSQDVSRFPPQPQHF
15 | TRBJ1-1 | TRBV27 | . | CASSFRFGTNTEAFF
15 | TRBJ2-1 | TRBV10-3 | . | CATHVGEGSYNEQFF
14 | TRBJ1-5 | TRBV28 | . | CATTMGQFNQPQHF
15 | TRBJ2-1 | TRBV7-9 | . | CASSSVGTPYNEQFF
15 | TRBJ2-6 | TRBV19 | . | CASRVGGPGANVLTF
14 | TRBJ2-7 | TRBV19 | . | CASSIGRQGYEQYF
16 | TRBJ1-3 | TRBV7-3 | . | CASSLMPGSSGNTIYF
14 | TRBJ2-5 | TRBV7-9 | TRBD2 | CASSLRREGQTQYF
14 | TRBJ2-1 | TRBV23-1 | . | CASSPASSYNEQFF
15 | TRBJ2-7 | TRBV9 | TRBD2 | CASSVGSSGSYEQYF
15 | TRBJ2-7 | TRBV5-1 | . | CASSLGTPQDYEQYF
13 | TRBJ2-4 | TRBV6-5 | TRBD1 | CASSRGQENIQYF
14 | TRBJ1-1 | TRBV27 | TRBD1 | CATSSRDRSGEAFF
13 | TRBJ1-1 | TRBV27 | . | CASSLRENTEAFF
16 | TRBJ2-1 | TRBV19 | TRBD2 | CASSIRLAGGGNEQFF
15 | TRBJ2-3 | TRBV14 | TRBD2 | CASSQVTSGRGSQYF
15 | TRBJ1-1 | TRBV19 | . | CANLTAELMNTEAFF
17 | TRBJ2-1 | TRBV10-3 | TRBD2 | CAISEYSGTSVPPEQFF
14 | TRBJ1-1 | TRBV5-5 | . | CASSESPLNTEAFF
15 | TRBJ2-1 | TRBV5-4 | TRBD2 | CASSFLRERPHEQFF
14 | TRBJ1-1 | TRBV27 | . | CASSRGQLGTEAFF
15 | TRBJ2-7 | TRBV6-1 | TRBD1 | CASSEASRGLDEQYF
16 | TRBJ1-5 | TRBV5-6 | . | CASSLFEKQGYQPQHF
12 | TRBJ2-7 | TRBV19 | . | CASSTHRSEQYF
14 | TRBJ2-7 | TRBV11-1 | TRBD1 | CASSQGQVLREQYF
15 | TRBJ2-5 | TRBV25-1 | . | CASSEVSGRRETQYF
18 | TRBJ2-1 | TRBV10-1 | TRBD2 | CASSESISIAGKGDEQFF
17 | TRBJ2-3 | TRBV7-9 | TRBD2 | CASSSGTSGRAENTQYF